Below, 15 T cell receptor beta chains from the same sample are listed, as sequenced in a study of blood T cell repertoires in COVID-19. Assay: immunoSEQ multiplex PCR; the TCRdb copy retains only in-frame clones and omits some. The data hold about 68,000 clones, with roughly 83% observed a single time. Sequences were obtained from peripheral blood. All receptors derive from a man aged 45-65 years with active COVID-19.

The chain couples TRBV2 to TRBJ1-1, with no clear D. Germline values: CDR1 SNHLY, CDR2 FYNNEI. The CDR3 length is 11 residues. V lost 3 bases and J lost 8, with 7 bases in between. The CDR3 region has the DNA TGTGCCAGCAGTGAGCTAGTAGAAGCTTTCTTT. Translated: CASSELVEAFF.

The chain uses TRBV19 and TRBJ2-7; D might be TRBD2 (7 bases). Trimming shortened V by 3 bases and J by 1 base, and 19 bases separated the two germline ends. The germline CDR1 and CDR2 sequences are LNHDA and SQIVND (reference sequence). There are 17 residues in the CDR3. The CDR3 DNA sequence: TGTGCCAGTAGTATGATTGGGACTACAGGGTTTTCCTACGAGCAGTACTTC. It translates to CASSMIGTTGFSYEQYF.

This sequence joins TRBV2 and TRBJ1-1; TRBD1 matches 8 bases. The J segment lost 2 bases and the V segment lost 2 bases, leaving 1 base of the junction unmatched. The CDR3 spans 14 residues. Germline V gene lookup returns CDR1 SNHLY and CDR2 FYNNEI. The CDR3 DNA is TGTGCCAGCAGTGAACAGGGGGCTAACACTGAAGCTTTCTTT. Encoded protein: CASSEQGANTEAFF. The whole variable domain, filled in from reference TRBV2 and TRBJ1-1, reads EPEVTQTPSHQVTQMGQEVILRCVPISNHLYFYWYRQILGQKVEFLVSFYNNEISEKSEIFDDQFSVERPDGSNFTLKIRSTKLEDSAMYFCASSEQGANTEAFFGQGTRLTVV.

V gene TRBV27 combines with J gene TRBJ1-2, with D perhaps matching TRBD1 (5 bases). Germline V gene data show CDR1 as MNHEY and CDR2 as SMNVEV (reference sequence). The CDR3 sequence is 18 residues long. Trimming removed 6 bases at V and 5 bases at J, with 28 bases between. The DNA of the CDR3 is TGTGCCAGCAGCTCTAGCTCAGCGGGGGGTAGGGCAGGGTATGGCTACACCTTC. Translation: CASSSSSAGGRAGYGYTF.

The CDR3 loop reads CASTSSGGSYGYTF. The DNA for the CDR3 is TGTGCCAGCACGTCTTCAGGGGGTTCCTATGGCTACACCTTC. The chain carries TRBV2 and TRBJ1-2; 7 bases are shared with TRBD1. The CDR3 runs to 14 residues. The germline V gene encodes CDR1 SNHLY and CDR2 FYNNEI. Trimming took 7 bases from V and 4 from J; bases not matched to a gene: 9. Using reference TRBV2 and TRBJ1-2 for the parts outside the CDR3, the full variable domain is EPEVTQTPSHQVTQMGQEVILRCVPISNHLYFYWYRQILGQKVEFLVSFYNNEISEKSEIFDDQFSVERPDGSNFTLKIRSTKLEDSAMYFCASTSSGGSYGYTFGSGTRLTVV.

The gene calls are TRBV28 and TRBJ1-3; D is unclear. V lost 2 bases to trimming and J lost 3 bases, with 8 bases between them. This CDR3 comprises 14 residues. Germline CDR1 reads MDHEN; CDR2 reads SYDVKM. CDR3 loop: CASSLAGSGNTIYF. As DNA, the CDR3 is TGTGCCAGCAGTTTAGCGGGCAGTGGAAACACCATATATTTT.

The chain uses TRBV7-9 and TRBJ2-3; no definite D call. Germline V lookup: CDR1 SEHNR, CDR2 FQNEAQ (reference sequence). V was trimmed by 3 bases and J by 4 bases, leaving 5 bases between them. The length of the CDR3 is 12 residues. The CDR3: CASSFGSDTQYF. The CDR3 DNA is TGTGCCAGCAGCTTCGGGTCAGATACGCAGTATTTT.

This clone was found once. The chain uses TRBV27 and TRBJ2-7; a weak D match, TRBD1 (6 bases). Per germline, CDR1 MNHEY and CDR2 SMNVEV (reference sequence). This CDR3 contains 14 residues. V lost 4 bases and J 2 bases, leaving 12 bases between the germline ends. Here the CDR3 DNA reads TGTGCCAGCAGTTGGCTAGGGGGTACCTACGAGCAGTACTTC. This codes for CASSWLGGTYEQYF.

The rearrangement links TRBV28 to TRBJ1-2, with 7 bases fitting TRBD1. V trimming: 5 bases; J trimming: 5 bases; junction bases outside the gene matches: 5. The germline CDR1 and CDR2 sequences are MDHEN and SYDVKM. CDR3 length: 13 residues. CDR3 loop: CASSQTGRYGYTF. The CDR3 DNA is TGTGCCAGCAGTCAGACAGGGCGGTATGGCTACACCTTC.

The chain employs TRBV11-2 and TRBJ1-3; weak D call: TRBD1 (5 bases). Trimming shortened V by 3 bases and J by 0 bases, and 12 bases separated the two germline ends. This CDR3 has 16 amino acids. From germline, CDR1 is SGHAT and CDR2 FQNNGV. The CDR3 region has the DNA TGTGCCAGCAGCTTGGGGACTCGCGTCTCTGGAAACACCATATATTTT. Its translation is CASSLGTRVSGNTIYF.

V usage is TRBV6-2 or TRBV6-3 and J usage is TRBJ2-7; TRBD2 matches at 10 bases. CDR1 is MNHEY and CDR2 is SVGEGT in the germline V gene. The trim removed 5 bases at V and 5 bases at J, leaving 12 bases unmatched. The CDR3 extends over 16 amino acids. CDR3 in amino acids: CASSLERASGGHEQYF. Here the CDR3 DNA reads TGTGCCAGCAGTCTCGAGCGGGCTAGCGGGGGCCACGAGCAGTACTTC.

This clone was seen only a few times. The chain uses TRBV2 and TRBJ1-6; D is possibly TRBD1 (6 bases). V was cut by 6 bases and J by 10 bases, with 22 bases left in between. Germline CDR1 and CDR2: SNHLY and FYNNEI. The CDR3 spans 16 residues. The chain's CDR3 is CASSVNRDGLGSPLHF. CDR3 nucleotides: TGTGCCAGCAGCGTGAACAGGGATGGTTTGGGATCACCCCTCCACTTT.

The chain recombines TRBV5-4 with TRBJ2-4; D is possibly TRBD2 (6 bases). CDR1 is SGHNT and CDR2 is YYREEE in the germline V gene (reference sequence). Trimming left V 7 bases short and J 9 bases short, with 23 bases between. The CDR3 has 15 residues. The DNA for the CDR3 is TGTGCCAGCCGACCTTCCGGAGGGGCCGGGGGCATTCAGTACTTC. Translated, it gives CASRPSGGAGGIQYF. The variable domain in full, completed from reference TRBV5-4 and TRBJ2-4, reads ETGVTQSPTHLIKTRGQQVTLRCSSQSGHNTVSWYQQALGQGPQFIFQYYREEENGRGNFPPRFSGLQFPNYSSELNVNALELDDSALYLCASRPSGGAGGIQYFGAGTRLSVL.

This chain uses TRBV5-5 with TRBJ1-2; D might be TRBD1 (6 bases). V was pared by 4 bases and J by 5 bases, with 12 bases between. The CDR3 sequence is 13 residues long. Germline V lookup: CDR1 SGHKS, CDR2 YYEKEE (reference sequence). This chain's CDR3 is CASSRQEPYGYTF. The DNA for the CDR3 is TGTGCCAGCAGCCGACAGGAGCCATATGGCTACACCTTC.

CDR3 nucleotide sequence: TGTGCCAGCAGCAGCCCAGGTACGCAGTATTTT. Protein product: CASSSPGTQYF. V usage is TRBV5-6 and J usage is TRBJ2-3; D remains unclear. The V end lost 4 bases, the J end lost 8 bases, and 8 bases lay between the germline ends. Germline-derived CDR1 and CDR2 are SGHDT and YYEEEE. The CDR3 covers 11 residues.